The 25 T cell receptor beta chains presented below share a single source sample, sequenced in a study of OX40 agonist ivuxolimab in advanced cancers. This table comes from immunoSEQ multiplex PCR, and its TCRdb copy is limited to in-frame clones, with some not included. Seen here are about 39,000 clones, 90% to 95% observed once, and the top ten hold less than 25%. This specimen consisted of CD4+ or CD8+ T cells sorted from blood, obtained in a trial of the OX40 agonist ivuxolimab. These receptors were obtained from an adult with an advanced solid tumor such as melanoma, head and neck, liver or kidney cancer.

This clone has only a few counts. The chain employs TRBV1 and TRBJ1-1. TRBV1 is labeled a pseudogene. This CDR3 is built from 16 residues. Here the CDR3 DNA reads TGCACCAGCAGCCAAGATTCGCGAGGGAATAGCGCTGAAGCTTTCTTT. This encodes CTSSQDSRGNSAEAFF.

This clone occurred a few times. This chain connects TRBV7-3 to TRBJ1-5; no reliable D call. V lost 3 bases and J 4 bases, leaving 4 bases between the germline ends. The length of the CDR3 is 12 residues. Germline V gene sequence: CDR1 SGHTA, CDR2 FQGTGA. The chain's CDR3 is CASSFDNQPQHF. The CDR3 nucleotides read TGTGCCAGCAGCTTCGATAATCAGCCCCAGCATTTT. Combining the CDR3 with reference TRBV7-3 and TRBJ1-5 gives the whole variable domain GAGVSQTPSNKVTEKGKYVELRCDPISGHTALYWYRQSLGQGPEFLIYFQGTGAADDSGLPNDRFFAVRPEGSVSTLKIQRTERGDSAVYLCASSFDNQPQHFGDGTRLSIL.

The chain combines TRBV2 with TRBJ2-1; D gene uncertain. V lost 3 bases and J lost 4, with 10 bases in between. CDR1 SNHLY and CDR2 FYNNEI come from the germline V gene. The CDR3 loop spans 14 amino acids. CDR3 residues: CASSEGRDYNEQFF. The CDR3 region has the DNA TGTGCCAGCAGTGAGGGTAGAGATTACAATGAGCAGTTCTTC.

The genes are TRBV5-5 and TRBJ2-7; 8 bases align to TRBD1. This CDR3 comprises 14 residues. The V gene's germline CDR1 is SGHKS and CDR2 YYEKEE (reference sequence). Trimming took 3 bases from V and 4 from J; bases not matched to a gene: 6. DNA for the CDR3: TGTGCCAGCAGCTCGGGGCAGGGGGCTTACGAGCAGTACTTC. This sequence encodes CASSSGQGAYEQYF.

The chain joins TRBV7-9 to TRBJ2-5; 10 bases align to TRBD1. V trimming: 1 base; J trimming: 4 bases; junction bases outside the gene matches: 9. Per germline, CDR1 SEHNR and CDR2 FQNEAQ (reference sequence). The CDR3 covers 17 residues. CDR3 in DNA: TGTGCCAGCAGCTTAGAGGGACAGGGGTTGGTTGGAGAGACCCAGTACTTC. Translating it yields CASSLEGQGLVGETQYF.

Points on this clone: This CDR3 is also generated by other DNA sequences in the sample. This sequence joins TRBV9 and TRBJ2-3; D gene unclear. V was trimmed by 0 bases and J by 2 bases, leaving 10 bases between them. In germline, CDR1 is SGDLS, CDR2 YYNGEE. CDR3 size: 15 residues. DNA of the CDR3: TGTGCCAGCAGCGTAGGTGGCTATTCCACAGATACGCAGTATTTT. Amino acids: CASSVGGYSTDTQYF.

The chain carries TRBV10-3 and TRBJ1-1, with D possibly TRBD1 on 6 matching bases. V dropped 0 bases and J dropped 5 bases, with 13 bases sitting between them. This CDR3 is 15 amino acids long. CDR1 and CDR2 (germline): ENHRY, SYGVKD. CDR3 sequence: CAISESRGARTEAFF. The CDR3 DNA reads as TGTGCCATCAGTGAGTCCCGGGGGGCAAGGACTGAAGCTTTCTTT.

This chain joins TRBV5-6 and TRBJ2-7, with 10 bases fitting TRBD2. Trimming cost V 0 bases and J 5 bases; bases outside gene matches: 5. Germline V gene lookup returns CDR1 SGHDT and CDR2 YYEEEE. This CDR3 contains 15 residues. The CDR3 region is CASSLGLAGVNEQYF. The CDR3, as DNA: TGTGCCAGCAGCTTGGGTCTAGCGGGAGTCAACGAGCAGTACTTC.

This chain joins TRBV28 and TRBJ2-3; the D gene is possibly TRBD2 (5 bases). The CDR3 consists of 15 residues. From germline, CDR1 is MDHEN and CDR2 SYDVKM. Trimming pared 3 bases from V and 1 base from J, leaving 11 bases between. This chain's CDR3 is CASSFLYSGTDTQYF. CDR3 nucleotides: TGTGCCAGCAGTTTTTTGTATAGCGGCACAGATACGCAGTATTTT.

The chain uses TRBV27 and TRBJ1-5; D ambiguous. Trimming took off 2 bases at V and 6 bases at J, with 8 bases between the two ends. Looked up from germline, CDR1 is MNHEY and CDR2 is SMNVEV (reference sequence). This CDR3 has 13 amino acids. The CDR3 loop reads CASSLRSGQPQHF. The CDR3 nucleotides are TGTGCCAGCAGTTTAAGGTCCGGTCAGCCCCAGCATTTT.

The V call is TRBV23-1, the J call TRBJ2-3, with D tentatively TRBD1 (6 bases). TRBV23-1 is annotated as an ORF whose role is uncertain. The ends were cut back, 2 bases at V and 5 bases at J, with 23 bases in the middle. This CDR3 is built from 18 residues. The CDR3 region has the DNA TGCGCCAGCAGTCAAATTTCTCAGGGGAGAACCGACATAGATACGCAGTATTTT. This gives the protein CASSQISQGRTDIDTQYF.

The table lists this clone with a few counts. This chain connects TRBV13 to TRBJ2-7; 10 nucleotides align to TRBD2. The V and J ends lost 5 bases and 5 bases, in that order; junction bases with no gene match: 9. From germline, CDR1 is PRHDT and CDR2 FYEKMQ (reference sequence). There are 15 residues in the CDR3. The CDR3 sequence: CASSISSGRHHEQYF. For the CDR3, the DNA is TGTGCCAGCAGCATCTCTAGCGGGAGACACCACGAGCAGTACTTC.

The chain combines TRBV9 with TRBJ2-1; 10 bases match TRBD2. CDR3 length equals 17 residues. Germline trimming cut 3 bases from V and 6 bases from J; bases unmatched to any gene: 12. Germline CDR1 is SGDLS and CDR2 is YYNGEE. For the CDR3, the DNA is TGTGCCAGCAGCGGGACTAGCGGAAGTGCGTCCCCCAATGAGCAGTTCTTC. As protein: CASSGTSGSASPNEQFF.

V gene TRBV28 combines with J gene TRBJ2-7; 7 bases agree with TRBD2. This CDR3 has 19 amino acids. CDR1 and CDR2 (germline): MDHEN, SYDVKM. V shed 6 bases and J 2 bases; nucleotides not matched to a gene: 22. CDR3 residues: CASSTFIRLARLATYEQYF. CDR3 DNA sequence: TGTGCCAGCAGCACATTTATAAGGTTAGCGAGACTAGCAACCTACGAGCAGTACTTC.

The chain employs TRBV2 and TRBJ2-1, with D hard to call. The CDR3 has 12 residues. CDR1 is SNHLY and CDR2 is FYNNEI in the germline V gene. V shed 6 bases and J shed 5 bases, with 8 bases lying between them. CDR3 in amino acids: CASSGSNNEQFF. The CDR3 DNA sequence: TGTGCCAGCAGCGGGTCAAACAATGAGCAGTTCTTC.

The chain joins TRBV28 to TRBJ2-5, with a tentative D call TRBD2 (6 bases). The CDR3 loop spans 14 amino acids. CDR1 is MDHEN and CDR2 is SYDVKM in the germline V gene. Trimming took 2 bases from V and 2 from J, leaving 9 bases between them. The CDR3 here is CASSLGGGQETQYF. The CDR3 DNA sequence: TGTGCCAGCAGTTTAGGTGGGGGGCAAGAGACCCAGTACTTC. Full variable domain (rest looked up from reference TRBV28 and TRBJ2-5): DVKVTQSSRYLVKRTGEKVFLECVQDMDHENMFWYRQDPGLGLRLIYFSYDVKMKEKGDIPEGYSVSREKKERFSLILESASTNQTSMYLCASSLGGGQETQYFGPGTRLLVL.

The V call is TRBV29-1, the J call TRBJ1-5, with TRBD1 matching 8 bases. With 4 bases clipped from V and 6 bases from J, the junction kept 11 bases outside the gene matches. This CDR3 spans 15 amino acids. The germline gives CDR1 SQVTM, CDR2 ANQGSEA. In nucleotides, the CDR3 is TGCAGCGTTGCTACAGGGGGGTGGGAAGGTCAGCCCCAGCATTTT. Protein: CSVATGGWEGQPQHF.

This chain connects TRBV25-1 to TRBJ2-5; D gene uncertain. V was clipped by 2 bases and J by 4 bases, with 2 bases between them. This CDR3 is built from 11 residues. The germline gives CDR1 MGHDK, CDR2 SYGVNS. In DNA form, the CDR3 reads TGTGCCAGCAGTGAAGGAGAGACCCAGTACTTC. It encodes CASSEGETQYF.

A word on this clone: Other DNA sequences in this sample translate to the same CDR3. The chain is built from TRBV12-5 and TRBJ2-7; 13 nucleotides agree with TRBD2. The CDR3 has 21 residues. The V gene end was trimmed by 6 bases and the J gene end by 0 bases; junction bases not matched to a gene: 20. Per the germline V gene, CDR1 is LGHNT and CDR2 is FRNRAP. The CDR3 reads CASGPRTSGRRAKTGSYEQYF. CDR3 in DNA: TGTGCTAGTGGCCCGAGGACTAGCGGGAGAAGGGCAAAAACCGGCTCCTACGAGCAGTACTTC.

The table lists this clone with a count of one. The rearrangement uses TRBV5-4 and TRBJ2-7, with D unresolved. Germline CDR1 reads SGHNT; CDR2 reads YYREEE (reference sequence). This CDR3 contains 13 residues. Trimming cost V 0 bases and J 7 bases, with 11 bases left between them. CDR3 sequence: CASSLGPDGEQYF. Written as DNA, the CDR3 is TGTGCCAGCAGCTTGGGACCAGACGGGGAGCAGTACTTC.

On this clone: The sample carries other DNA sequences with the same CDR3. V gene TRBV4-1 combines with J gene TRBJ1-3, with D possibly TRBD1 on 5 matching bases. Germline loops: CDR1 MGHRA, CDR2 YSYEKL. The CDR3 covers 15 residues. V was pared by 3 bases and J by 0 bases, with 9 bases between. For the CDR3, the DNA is TGCGCCAGCAGCCAGCCCAGGGTCTCTGGAAACACCATATATTTT. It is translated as CASSQPRVSGNTIYF.

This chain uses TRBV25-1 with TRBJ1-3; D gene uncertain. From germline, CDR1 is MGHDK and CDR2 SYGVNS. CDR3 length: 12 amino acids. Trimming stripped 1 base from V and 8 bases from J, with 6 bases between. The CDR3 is CASSESADTIYF. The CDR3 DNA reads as TGTGCCAGCAGTGAATCGGCAGACACCATATATTTT.

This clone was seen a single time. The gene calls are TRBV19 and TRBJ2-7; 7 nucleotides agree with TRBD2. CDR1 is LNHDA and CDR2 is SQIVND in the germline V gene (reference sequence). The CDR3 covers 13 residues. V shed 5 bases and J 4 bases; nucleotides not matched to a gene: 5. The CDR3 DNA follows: TGTGCCAGTAGTGTGGGTAGCGGGTACGAGCAGTACTTC. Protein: CASSVGSGYEQYF. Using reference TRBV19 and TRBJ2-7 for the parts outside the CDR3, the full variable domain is DGGITQSPKYLFRKEGQNVTLSCEQNLNHDAMYWYRQDPGQGLRLIYYSQIVNDFQKGDIAEGYSVSREKKESFPLTVTSAQKNPTAFYLCASSVGSGYEQYFGPGTRLTVT.

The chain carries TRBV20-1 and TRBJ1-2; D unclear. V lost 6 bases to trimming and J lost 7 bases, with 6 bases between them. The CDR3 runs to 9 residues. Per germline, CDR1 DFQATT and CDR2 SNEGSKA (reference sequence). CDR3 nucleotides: TGCAGTGCGCGAGTTGGCTACACCTTC. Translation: CSARVGYTF.

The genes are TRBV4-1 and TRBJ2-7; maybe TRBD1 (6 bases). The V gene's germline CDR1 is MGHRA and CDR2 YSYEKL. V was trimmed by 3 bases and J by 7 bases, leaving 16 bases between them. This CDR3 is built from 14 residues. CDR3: CASSHPQGPGEQYF. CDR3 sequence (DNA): TGCGCCAGCAGCCATCCACAGGGCCCGGGAGAGCAGTACTTC.